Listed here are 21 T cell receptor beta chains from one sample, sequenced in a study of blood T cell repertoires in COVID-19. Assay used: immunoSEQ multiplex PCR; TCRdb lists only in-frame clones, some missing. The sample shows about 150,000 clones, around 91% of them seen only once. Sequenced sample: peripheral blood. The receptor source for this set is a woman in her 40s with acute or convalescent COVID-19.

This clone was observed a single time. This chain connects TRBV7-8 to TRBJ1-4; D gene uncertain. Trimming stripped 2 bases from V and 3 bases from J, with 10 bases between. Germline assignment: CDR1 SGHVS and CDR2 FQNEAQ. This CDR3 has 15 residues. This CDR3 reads CASSLSGGPNEKLFF. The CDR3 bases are TGTGCCAGCAGCTTATCGGGAGGGCCTAATGAAAAACTGTTTTTT.

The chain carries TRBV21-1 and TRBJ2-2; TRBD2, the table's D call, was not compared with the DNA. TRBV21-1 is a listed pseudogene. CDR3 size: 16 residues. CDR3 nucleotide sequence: TGTGCCAGCAGCAAAATACTAGCGGGAGTATACGGGGAGCTGTTTTTT. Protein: CASSKILAGVYGELFF.

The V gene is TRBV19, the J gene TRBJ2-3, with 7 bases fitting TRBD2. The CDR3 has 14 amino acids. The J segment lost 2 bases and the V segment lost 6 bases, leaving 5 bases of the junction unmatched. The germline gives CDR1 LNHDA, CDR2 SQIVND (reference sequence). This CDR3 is CASRSGLDTDTQYF. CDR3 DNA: TGTGCCAGTAGATCAGGACTAGACACAGATACGCAGTATTTT.

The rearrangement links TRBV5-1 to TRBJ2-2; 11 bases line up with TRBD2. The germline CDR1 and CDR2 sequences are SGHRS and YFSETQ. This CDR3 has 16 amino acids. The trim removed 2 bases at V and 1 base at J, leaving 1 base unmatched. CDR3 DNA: TGCGCCAGCAGCTTAGGGACTAGCGGGAACACCGGGGAGCTGTTTTTT. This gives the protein CASSLGTSGNTGELFF.

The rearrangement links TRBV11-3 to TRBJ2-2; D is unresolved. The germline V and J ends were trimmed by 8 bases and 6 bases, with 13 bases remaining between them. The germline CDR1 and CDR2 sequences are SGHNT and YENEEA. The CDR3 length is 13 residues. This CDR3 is CASGLLWPGELFF. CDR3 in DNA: TGTGCCAGCGGTCTCTTATGGCCCGGGGAGCTGTTTTTT. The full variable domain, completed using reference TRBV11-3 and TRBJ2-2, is EAGVVQSPRYKIIEKKQPVAFWCNPISGHNTLYWYLQNLGQGPELLIRYENEEAVDDSQLPKDRFSAERLKGVDSTLKIQPAELGDSAVYLCASGLLWPGELFFGEGSRLTVL.

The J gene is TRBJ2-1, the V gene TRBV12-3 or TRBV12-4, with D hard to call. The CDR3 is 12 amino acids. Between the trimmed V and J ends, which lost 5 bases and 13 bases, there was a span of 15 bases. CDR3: CASSPRSDPQFF. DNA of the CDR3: TGTGCCAGCAGTCCCCGCAGCGATCCTCAGTTCTTC.

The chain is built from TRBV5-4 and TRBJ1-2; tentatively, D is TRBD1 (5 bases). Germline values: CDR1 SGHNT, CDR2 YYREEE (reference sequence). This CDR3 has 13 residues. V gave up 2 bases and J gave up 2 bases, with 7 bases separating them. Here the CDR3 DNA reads TGTGCCAGCAGCTTCGGGGGGAACTATGGCTACACCTTC. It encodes CASSFGGNYGYTF. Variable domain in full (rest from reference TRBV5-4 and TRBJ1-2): ETGVTQSPTHLIKTRGQQVTLRCSSQSGHNTVSWYQQALGQGPQFIFQYYREEENGRGNFPPRFSGLQFPNYSSELNVNALELDDSALYLCASSFGGNYGYTFGSGTRLTVV.

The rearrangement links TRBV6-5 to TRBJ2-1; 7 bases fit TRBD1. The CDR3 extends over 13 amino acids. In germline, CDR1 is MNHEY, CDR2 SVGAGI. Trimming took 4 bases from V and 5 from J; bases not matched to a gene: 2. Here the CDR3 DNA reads TGTGCCAGCAGTTCCCAGGGGGACAATGAGCAGTTCTTC. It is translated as CASSSQGDNEQFF.

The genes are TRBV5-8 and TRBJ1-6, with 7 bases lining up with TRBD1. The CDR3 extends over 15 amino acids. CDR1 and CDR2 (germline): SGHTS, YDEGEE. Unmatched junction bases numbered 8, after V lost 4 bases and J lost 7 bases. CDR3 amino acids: CASSREGTDNSPLHF. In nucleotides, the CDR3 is TGTGCCAGCAGCCGGGAAGGGACAGACAATTCACCCCTCCACTTT.

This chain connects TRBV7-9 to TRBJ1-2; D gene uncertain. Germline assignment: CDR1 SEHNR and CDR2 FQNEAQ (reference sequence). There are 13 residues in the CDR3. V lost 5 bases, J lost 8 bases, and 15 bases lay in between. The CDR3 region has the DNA TGTGCCAGCAGCCGAGAGCTTAGCGAGGGCTACACCTTC. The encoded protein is CASSRELSEGYTF.

CDR3 in DNA: TGTGCCAGCAGCGTAAGCAGGGGGCCTGACTACAATGAGCAGTTCTTC. Its translation: CASSVSRGPDYNEQFF. The genes are TRBV9 and TRBJ2-1, with 8 bases matching TRBD1. Germline V gene data show CDR1 as SGDLS and CDR2 as YYNGEE. With 1 base clipped from V and 3 bases from J, the junction kept 6 bases outside the gene matches. The CDR3 is 16 residues long. Full variable domain (remainder filled in from reference TRBV9 and TRBJ2-1): DSGVTQTPKHLITATGQRVTLRCSPRSGDLSVYWYQQSLDQGLQFLIQYYNGEERAKGNILERFSAQQFPDLHSELNLSSLELGDSALYFCASSVSRGPDYNEQFFGPGTRLTVL.

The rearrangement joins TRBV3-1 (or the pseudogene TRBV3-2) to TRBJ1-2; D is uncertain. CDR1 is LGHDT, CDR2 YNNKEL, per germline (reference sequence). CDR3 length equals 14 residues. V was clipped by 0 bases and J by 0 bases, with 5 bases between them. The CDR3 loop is CASSQDGPNYGYTF. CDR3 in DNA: TGTGCCAGCAGCCAAGACGGTCCTAACTATGGCTACACCTTC.

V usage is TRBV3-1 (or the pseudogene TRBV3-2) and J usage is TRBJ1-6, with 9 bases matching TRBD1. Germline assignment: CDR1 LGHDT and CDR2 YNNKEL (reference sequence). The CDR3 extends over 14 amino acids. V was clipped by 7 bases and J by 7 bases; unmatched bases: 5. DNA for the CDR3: TGTGCCAGCACAACCGGGACAGGGAATTCACCCCTCCACTTT. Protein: CASTTGTGNSPLHF.

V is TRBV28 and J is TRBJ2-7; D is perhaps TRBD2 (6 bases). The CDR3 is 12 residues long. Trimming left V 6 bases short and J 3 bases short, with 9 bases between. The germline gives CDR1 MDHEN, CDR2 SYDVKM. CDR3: CASSGTVYEQYF. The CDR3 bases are TGTGCCAGCAGCGGGACTGTCTACGAGCAGTACTTC.

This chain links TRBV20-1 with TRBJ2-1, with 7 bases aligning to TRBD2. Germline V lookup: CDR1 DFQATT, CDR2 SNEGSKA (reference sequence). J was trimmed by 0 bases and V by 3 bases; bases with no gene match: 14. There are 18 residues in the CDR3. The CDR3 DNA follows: TGCAGTGCTAGTGCCAGCTCTAGCGGTACTAGCTCCTACAATGAGCAGTTCTTC. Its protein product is CSASASSSGTSSYNEQFF.

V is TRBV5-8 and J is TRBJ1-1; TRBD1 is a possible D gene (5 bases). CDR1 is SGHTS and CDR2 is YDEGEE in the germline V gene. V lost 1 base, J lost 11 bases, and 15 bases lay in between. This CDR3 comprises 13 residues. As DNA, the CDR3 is TGTGCCAGCAGCTTGTTGGGGCCAGGGTTCGCTTTCTTT. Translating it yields CASSLLGPGFAFF.

The CDR3 DNA reads TGTGCCAGCAGCTCGACTAGCGGGGTAACCTACGAGCAGTACTTC. Encoded protein: CASSSTSGVTYEQYF. The chain has TRBV7-9 and TRBJ2-7; 11 nucleotides align to TRBD2. This CDR3 region has 15 residues. Germline CDR1 SEHNR, CDR2 FQNEAQ (reference sequence). The ends lost 4 bases at V and 2 bases at J; junction bases unmatched: 4.

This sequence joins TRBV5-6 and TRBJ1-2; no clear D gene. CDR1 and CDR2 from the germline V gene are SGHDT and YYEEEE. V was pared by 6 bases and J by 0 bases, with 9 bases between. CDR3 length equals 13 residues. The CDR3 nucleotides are TGTGCCAGCACAATAACAGCTAACTATGGCTACACCTTC. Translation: CASTITANYGYTF.

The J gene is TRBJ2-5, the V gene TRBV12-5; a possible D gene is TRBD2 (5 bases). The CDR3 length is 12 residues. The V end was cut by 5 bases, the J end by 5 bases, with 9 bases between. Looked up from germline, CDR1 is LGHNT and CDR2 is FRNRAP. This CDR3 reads CASGRDSETQYF. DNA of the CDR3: TGTGCTAGTGGTCGGGATTCTGAGACCCAGTACTTC.

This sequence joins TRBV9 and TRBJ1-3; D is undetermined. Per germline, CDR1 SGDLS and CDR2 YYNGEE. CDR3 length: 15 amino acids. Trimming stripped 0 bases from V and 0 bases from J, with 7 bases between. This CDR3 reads CASSVGRDSGNTIYF. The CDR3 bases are TGTGCCAGCAGCGTAGGGAGGGACTCTGGAAACACCATATATTTT.

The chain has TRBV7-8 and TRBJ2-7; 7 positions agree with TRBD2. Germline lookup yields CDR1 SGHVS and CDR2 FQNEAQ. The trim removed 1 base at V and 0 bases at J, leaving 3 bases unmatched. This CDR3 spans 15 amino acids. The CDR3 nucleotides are TGTGCCAGCAGCTTAGGGGACTACCTCTCCTACGAGCAGTACTTC. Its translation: CASSLGDYLSYEQYF.